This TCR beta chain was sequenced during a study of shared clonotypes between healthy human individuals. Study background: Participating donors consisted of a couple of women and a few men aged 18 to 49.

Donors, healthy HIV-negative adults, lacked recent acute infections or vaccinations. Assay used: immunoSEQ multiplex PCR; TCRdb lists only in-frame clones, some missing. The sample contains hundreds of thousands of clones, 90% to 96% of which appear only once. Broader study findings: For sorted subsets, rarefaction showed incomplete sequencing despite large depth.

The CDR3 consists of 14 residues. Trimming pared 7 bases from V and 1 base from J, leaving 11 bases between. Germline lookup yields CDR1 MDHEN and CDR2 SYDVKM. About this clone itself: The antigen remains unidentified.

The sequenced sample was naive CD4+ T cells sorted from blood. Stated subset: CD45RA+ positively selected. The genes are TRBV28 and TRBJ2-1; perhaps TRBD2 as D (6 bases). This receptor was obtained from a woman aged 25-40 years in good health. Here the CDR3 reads CASTVGRSYNEQFF. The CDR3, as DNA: TGTGCCAGCACCGTGGGGAGGTCCTACAATGAGCAGTTCTTC.